What follows are 31 T cell receptor beta chains derived from one specimen sequenced in a study of monozygotic twins with inflammatory bowel disease. No DNA is given; TCRdb re-called the 5' RACE reads and lists each CDR3 protein once. The repertoire shows under 200,000 distinct CDR3 sequences; the top ten hold approximately 3%. Sequencing was done on a sample of blood. Receptor source: a human donor with ulcerative colitis or Crohn's disease, or a healthy co-twin of an affected twin (not recorded which).

The J gene is TRBJ1-1, the V gene TRBV6-5; TCRdb proposes TRBD1, but this gene call is untestable without DNA. Germline lookup yields CDR1 MNHEY and CDR2 SVGAGI. The CDR3 covers 13 residues. The CDR3 reads CASSYTRQGEAFF.

This chain connects TRBV10-2 to TRBJ2-7; the D call of TRBD1 rests on TCRdb alone, since no DNA is present to check it. CDR1 and CDR2 (germline): WSHSY, SAAADI. This CDR3 has 12 amino acids. The CDR3 spells CASRATGTEQYF.

J is TRBJ2-6 and V is TRBV7-3; TCRdb gives TRBD1 as the D gene, but with no DNA this cannot be confirmed. This CDR3 contains 17 residues. Germline-derived CDR1 and CDR2 are SGHTA and FQGTGA. CDR3 in amino acids: CASSLGHRISGANVLTF.

The rearrangement joins TRBV28 to TRBJ1-5. The germline gives CDR1 MDHEN, CDR2 SYDVKM. The CDR3 covers 12 residues. CDR3 amino acids: CASSAQGQPQHF. Full variable domain (rest looked up from reference TRBV28 and TRBJ1-5): DVKVTQSSRYLVKRTGEKVFLECVQDMDHENMFWYRQDPGLGLRLIYFSYDVKMKEKGDIPEGYSVSREKKERFSLILESASTNQTSMYLCASSAQGQPQHFGDGTRLSIL.

The chain combines TRBV5-1 with TRBJ1-2; as DNA is missing, the TRBD1 call by TCRdb cannot be tested. This CDR3 is built from 14 residues. Germline V lookup: CDR1 SGHRS, CDR2 YFSETQ. CDR3 loop: CASSVMDRVDGYTF.

The rearrangement links TRBV19 to TRBJ2-5; TCRdb designates TRBD2, a call that cannot be tested without DNA. The CDR3 spans 14 residues. The germline V gene has CDR1 LNHDA and CDR2 SQIVND (reference sequence). The CDR3 reads CASSPQRVSETQYF.

This chain uses TRBV28 with TRBJ2-7; TCRdb names TRBD1, which stays unverified in the absence of DNA. CDR1 and CDR2 (germline): MDHEN, SYDVKM. The CDR3 covers 15 residues. Here the CDR3 reads CATQEMIGDPYEQYF.

The chain combines TRBV5-1 with TRBJ1-6; TCRdb's D call of TRBD1 is untestable without DNA. The germline V gene encodes CDR1 SGHRS and CDR2 YFSETQ. This CDR3 region has 15 residues. The CDR3 region is CASSRNRENNSPLHF.

This chain joins TRBV6-5 and TRBJ1-5; checking the TCRdb D call of TRBD1 is not possible without DNA. In germline, CDR1 is MNHEY, CDR2 SVGAGI. The CDR3 runs 15 residues. The CDR3 sequence is CASSYSGTGNQPQHF.

V usage is TRBV28 and J usage is TRBJ1-1; the D gene TCRdb calls, TRBD1, cannot be checked with no DNA. The germline gives CDR1 MDHEN, CDR2 SYDVKM. CDR3 length equals 15 residues. CDR3 loop: CASRPQDRGNTEAFF.

The chain has TRBV19 and TRBJ1-1; no DNA is available, so the TRBD1 call from TCRdb remains unchecked. This CDR3 spans 16 amino acids. Germline V gives CDR1 LNHDA, CDR2 SQIVND (reference sequence). This CDR3 is CASSIRRQGAVTEAFF.

The V call is TRBV6-1, the J call TRBJ1-2. This CDR3 is built from 14 residues. Germline CDR1 and CDR2: MNHNS and SASEGT. The chain's CDR3 is CASSEAGTARGYTF.

V is TRBV29-1 and J is TRBJ1-1; TCRdb returns TRBD1, unconfirmable since there is no DNA. Germline V lookup: CDR1 SQVTM, CDR2 ANQGSEA. The CDR3 covers 13 residues. The chain's CDR3 is CSVVDTTNTEAFF.

This CDR3 is CASSVVRGQMNTEAFF. The rearrangement joins TRBV5-4 to TRBJ1-1; as DNA is missing, the TRBD1 call by TCRdb cannot be tested. The CDR3 has 16 residues. Germline CDR1 reads SGHNT; CDR2 reads YYREEE (reference sequence).

The CDR3: CASSTMNGAMGNEQFF. V is TRBV5-1 and J is TRBJ2-1; TCRdb selects TRBD1, and the lack of DNA leaves this call unchecked. Germline V gene lookup returns CDR1 SGHRS and CDR2 YFSETQ. This CDR3 has 16 residues.

The CDR3 sequence: CSARLLAGYNNEQFF. This chain joins TRBV20-1 and TRBJ2-1. Germline V gives CDR1 DFQATT, CDR2 SNEGSKA (reference sequence). This CDR3 comprises 15 residues.

J is TRBJ1-1 and V is TRBV20-1; checking the TCRdb D call of TRBD1 is not possible without DNA. Germline V gene lookup returns CDR1 DFQATT and CDR2 SNEGSKA (reference sequence). This CDR3 comprises 13 residues. Here the CDR3 reads CSARDSGGTEAIF.

CDR3: CASSLPTGGSYEQYF. V and J are TRBV5-1 and TRBJ2-7; TCRdb names TRBD1, which stays unverified in the absence of DNA. Germline loops: CDR1 SGHRS, CDR2 YFSETQ. This CDR3 is 15 amino acids long. The variable domain in full, with the rest retrieved from reference TRBV5-1 and TRBJ2-7, is KAGVTQTPRYLIKTRGQQVTLSCSPISGHRSVSWYQQTPGQGLQFLFEYFSETQRNKGNFPGRFSGRQFSNSRSEMNVSTLELGDSALYLCASSLPTGGSYEQYFGPGTRLTVT.

The rearrangement links TRBV15 to TRBJ2-6. This CDR3 has 16 amino acids. In germline, CDR1 is LNHNV, CDR2 YYDKDF (reference sequence). CDR3 in amino acids: CATSRGAGSGANVLTF.

The CDR3 sequence: CAITNTGELVF. This chain connects TRBV10-3 to TRBJ2-2. In germline, CDR1 is ENHRY, CDR2 SYGVKD. CDR3 length equals 11 residues.

Here the CDR3 reads CASSVASSGTDTQYF. This chain joins TRBV9 and TRBJ2-3. This CDR3 contains 15 residues. The germline CDR1 and CDR2 sequences are SGDLS and YYNGEE.

The gene calls are TRBV4-3 and TRBJ2-1. Germline CDR1 is LGHNA and CDR2 is YSLEER. The CDR3 has 15 amino acids. CDR3: CASSQGELSYNEQFF.

The rearrangement uses TRBV6-5 and TRBJ2-3; the TRBD2 assignment by TCRdb is unverifiable without DNA. CDR3 length: 17 amino acids. Germline lookup yields CDR1 MNHEY and CDR2 SVGAGI. CDR3 in amino acids: CASSYSIGLALTDTQYF.

The rearrangement joins TRBV28 to TRBJ2-1; TCRdb names TRBD2, which stays unverified in the absence of DNA. The CDR3 is made up of 17 amino acids. Germline V gene sequence: CDR1 MDHEN, CDR2 SYDVKM. The CDR3 sequence: CASSSPVFAGGPNEQFF.

The rearrangement joins TRBV2 to TRBJ2-1; no DNA is available, so the TRBD2 call from TCRdb remains unchecked. CDR1 and CDR2 (germline): SNHLY, FYNNEI. The CDR3 has 14 amino acids. CDR3 sequence: CASSEADSGDEQFF.

The V call is TRBV28, the J call TRBJ2-7; checking the TCRdb D call of TRBD1 is not possible without DNA. The germline gives CDR1 MDHEN, CDR2 SYDVKM. The CDR3 is made up of 16 amino acids. The CDR3 sequence is CASSLWSGGHLSEQYF.

V usage is TRBV7-9 and J usage is TRBJ1-1; absent DNA, TCRdb's TRBD1 call cannot be checked. The germline gives CDR1 SEHNR, CDR2 FQNEAQ (reference sequence). The CDR3 covers 16 residues. The CDR3 here is CASSGRTGRGGTEAFF.

The rearrangement uses TRBV10-3 and TRBJ1-1; TCRdb indicates TRBD1, and absent DNA this call remains unverified. This CDR3 region has 15 residues. Germline CDR1 is ENHRY and CDR2 is SYGVKD. This chain's CDR3 is CAIRYSGEMNTEAFF.

CDR3 sequence reads: CAIRVLADTGELFF. The rearrangement joins TRBV10-3 to TRBJ2-2. The CDR3 sequence is 14 residues long. Germline lookup yields CDR1 ENHRY and CDR2 SYGVKD.

This sequence joins TRBV3-1 and TRBJ2-4; TCRdb picks TRBD1, but there is no DNA to check that call. Germline CDR1 reads LGHDT; CDR2 reads YNNKEL (reference sequence). The CDR3 extends over 15 amino acids. The CDR3 sequence: CASSPGDGTKNIQYF.

This chain joins TRBV5-1 and TRBJ2-1; TCRdb returns TRBD1, unconfirmable since there is no DNA. The CDR3 length is 14 residues. In germline, CDR1 is SGHRS, CDR2 YFSETQ. CDR3 protein: CASRRDSTYNEQFF.